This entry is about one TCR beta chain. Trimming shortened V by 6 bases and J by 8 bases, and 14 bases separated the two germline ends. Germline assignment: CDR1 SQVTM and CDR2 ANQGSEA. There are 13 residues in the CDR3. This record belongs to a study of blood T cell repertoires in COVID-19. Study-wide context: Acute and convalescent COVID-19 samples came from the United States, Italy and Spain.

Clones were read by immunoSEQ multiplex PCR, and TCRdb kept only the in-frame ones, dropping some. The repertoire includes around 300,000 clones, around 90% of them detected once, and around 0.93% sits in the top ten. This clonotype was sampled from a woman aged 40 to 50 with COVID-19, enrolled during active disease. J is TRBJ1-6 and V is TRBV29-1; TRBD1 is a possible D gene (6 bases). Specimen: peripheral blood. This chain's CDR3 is CSVGWGQDSPLHF. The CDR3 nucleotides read TGCAGCGTGGGCTGGGGGCAGGATTCACCCCTCCACTTT.